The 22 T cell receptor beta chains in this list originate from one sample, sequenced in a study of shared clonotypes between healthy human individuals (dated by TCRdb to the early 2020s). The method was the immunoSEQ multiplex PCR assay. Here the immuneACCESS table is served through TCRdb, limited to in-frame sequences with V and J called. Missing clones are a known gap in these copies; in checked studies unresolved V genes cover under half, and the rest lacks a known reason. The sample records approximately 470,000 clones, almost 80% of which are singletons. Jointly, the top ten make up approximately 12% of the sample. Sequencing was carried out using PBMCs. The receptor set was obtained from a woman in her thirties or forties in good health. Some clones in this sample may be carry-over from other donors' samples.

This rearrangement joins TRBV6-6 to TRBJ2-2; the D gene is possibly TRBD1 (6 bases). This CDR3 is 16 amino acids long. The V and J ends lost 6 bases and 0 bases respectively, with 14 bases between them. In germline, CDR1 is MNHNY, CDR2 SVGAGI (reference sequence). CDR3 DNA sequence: TGTGCCAGCAGCGACCCCCACAGGGCGAACACCGGGGAGCTGTTTTTT. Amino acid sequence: CASSDPHRANTGELFF.

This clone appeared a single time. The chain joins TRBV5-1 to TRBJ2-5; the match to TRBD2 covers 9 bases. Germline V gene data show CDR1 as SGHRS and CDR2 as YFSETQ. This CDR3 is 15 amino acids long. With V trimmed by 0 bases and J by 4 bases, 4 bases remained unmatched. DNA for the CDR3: TGCGCCAGCAGCTTGGAGGTTAGCGGGAGAGAGACCCAGTACTTC. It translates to CASSLEVSGRETQYF.

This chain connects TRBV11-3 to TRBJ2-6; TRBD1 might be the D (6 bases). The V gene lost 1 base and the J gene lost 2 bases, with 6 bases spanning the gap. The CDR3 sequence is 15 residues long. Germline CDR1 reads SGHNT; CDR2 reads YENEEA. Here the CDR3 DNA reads TGTGCCAGCAGCTTAGGGACAGCTGGGGCCAACGTCCTGACTTTC. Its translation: CASSLGTAGANVLTF. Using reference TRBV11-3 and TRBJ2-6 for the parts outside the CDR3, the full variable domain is EAGVVQSPRYKIIEKKQPVAFWCNPISGHNTLYWYLQNLGQGPELLIRYENEEAVDDSQLPKDRFSAERLKGVDSTLKIQPAELGDSAVYLCASSLGTAGANVLTFGAGSRLTVL.

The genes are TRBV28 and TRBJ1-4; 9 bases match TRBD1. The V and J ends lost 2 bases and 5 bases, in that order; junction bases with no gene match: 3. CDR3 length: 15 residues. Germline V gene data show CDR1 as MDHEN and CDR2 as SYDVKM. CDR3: CASSLPGTGNEKLFF. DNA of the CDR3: TGTGCCAGCAGTTTACCCGGGACAGGGAATGAAAAACTGTTTTTT.

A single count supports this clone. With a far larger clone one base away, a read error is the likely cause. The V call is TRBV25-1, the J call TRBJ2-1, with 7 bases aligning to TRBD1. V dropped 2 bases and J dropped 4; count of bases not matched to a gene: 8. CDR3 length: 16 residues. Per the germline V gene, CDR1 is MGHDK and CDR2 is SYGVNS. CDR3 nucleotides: TGTGCCAGCAGTGAACACAGGGGCCAAACGTACAATGAGCAGTTCTTC. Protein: CASSEHRGQTYNEQFF.

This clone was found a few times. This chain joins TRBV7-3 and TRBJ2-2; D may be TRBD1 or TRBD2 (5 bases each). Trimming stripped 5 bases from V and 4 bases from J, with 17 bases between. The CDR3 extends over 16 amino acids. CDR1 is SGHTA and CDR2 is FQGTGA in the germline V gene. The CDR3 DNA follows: TGTGCCAGCAGCCCCCCTGGGGCTAGCAGCACCGGGGAGCTGTTTTTT. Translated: CASSPPGASSTGELFF.

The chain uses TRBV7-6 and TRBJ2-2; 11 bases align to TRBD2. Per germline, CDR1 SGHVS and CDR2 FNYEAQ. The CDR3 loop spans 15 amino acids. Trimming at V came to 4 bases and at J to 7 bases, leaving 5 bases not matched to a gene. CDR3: CASSSTTSGVGELFF. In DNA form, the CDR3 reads TGTGCCAGCAGCTCCACGACTAGCGGGGTCGGGGAGCTGTTTTTT.

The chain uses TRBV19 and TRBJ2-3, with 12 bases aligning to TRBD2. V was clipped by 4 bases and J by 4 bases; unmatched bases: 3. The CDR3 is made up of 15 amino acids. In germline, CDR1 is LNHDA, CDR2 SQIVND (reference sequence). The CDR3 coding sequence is TGTGCCAGTAGTACGACTAGCGGGAGTTCAGATACGCAGTATTTT. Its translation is CASSTTSGSSDTQYF.

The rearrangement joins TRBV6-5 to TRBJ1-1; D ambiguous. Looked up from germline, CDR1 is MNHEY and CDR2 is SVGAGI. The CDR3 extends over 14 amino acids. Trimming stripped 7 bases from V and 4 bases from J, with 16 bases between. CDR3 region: CASTPRHTVTEAFF. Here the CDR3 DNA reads TGTGCCAGCACCCCCCGCCATACAGTCACTGAAGCTTTCTTT.

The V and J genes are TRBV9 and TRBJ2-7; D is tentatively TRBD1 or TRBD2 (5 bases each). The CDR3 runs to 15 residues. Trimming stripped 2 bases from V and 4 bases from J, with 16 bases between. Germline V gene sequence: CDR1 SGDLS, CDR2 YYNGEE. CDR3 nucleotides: TGTGCCAGCAGCGTCCATGGGGACCCGGGGTACGAGCAGTACTTC. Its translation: CASSVHGDPGYEQYF.

The CDR3 sequence: CASSPQPYEQYF. In DNA, the CDR3 is TGTGCCAGCAGCCCCCAACCCTACGAGCAGTACTTC. The genes are TRBV7-2 and TRBJ2-7; D gene uncertain. CDR3 length: 12 residues. V lost 5 bases and J 2 bases, leaving 7 bases between the germline ends. CDR1 and CDR2 (germline): SGHTA, FQGNSA.

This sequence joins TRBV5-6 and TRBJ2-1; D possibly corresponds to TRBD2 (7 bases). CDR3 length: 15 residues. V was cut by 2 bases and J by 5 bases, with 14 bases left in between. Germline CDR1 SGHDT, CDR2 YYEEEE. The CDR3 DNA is TGTGCCAGCAGCTTCCAACTCGGGGGGCACAATGAGCAGTTCTTC. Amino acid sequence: CASSFQLGGHNEQFF.

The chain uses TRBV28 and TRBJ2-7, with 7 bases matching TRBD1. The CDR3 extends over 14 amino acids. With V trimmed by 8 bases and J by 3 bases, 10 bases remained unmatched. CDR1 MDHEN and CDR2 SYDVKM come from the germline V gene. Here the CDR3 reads CASRGQVLVYEQYF. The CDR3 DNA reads TGTGCCAGCCGAGGACAGGTGTTAGTCTACGAGCAGTACTTC.

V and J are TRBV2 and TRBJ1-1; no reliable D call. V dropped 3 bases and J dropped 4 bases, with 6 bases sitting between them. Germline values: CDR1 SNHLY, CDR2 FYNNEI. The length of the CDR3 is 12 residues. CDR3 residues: CASSERSTEAFF. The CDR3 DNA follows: TGTGCCAGCAGTGAGCGAAGCACTGAAGCTTTCTTT.

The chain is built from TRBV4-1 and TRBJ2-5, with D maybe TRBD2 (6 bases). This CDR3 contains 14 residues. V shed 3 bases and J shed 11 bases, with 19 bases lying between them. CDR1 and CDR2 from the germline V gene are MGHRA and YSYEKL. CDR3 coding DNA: TGCGCCAGCAGCCATGGGACCGAGGCTCGGGAGCAGTACTTC. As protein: CASSHGTEAREQYF.

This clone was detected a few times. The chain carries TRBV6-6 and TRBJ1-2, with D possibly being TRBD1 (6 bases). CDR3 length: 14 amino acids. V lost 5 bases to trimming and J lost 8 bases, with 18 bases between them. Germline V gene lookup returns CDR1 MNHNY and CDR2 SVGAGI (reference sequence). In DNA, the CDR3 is TGTGCCAGCAGTCCTCCAGGGGAAATTGGAGGCTACACCTTC. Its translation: CASSPPGEIGGYTF.

The CDR3 loop reads CARKEERQYGLYNEQFF. The CDR3 DNA follows: TGTGCCAGGAAGGAAGAGCGGCAGTACGGGCTATACAATGAGCAGTTCTTC. The chain uses TRBV21-1 and TRBJ2-1; the table's D call of TRBD2 was not tested on the DNA. TRBV21-1 is recorded as a pseudogene. The CDR3 runs 17 residues.

For the CDR3, the DNA is TGCAGCGTTGGCTATGACAGCTTCTACGAGCAGTACTTC. This gives the protein CSVGYDSFYEQYF. This sequence joins TRBV29-1 and TRBJ2-5; the D gene is possibly TRBD1 (5 bases). The better agreement between TRBJ2-7 and the DNA end casts doubt on the J call. The CDR3 sequence is 13 residues long. Germline V gene sequence: CDR1 SQVTM, CDR2 ANQGSEA.

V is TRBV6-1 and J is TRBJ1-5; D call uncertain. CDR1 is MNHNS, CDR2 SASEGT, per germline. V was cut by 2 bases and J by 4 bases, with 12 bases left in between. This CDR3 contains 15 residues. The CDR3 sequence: CASSESQIPNQPQHF. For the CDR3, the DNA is TGTGCCAGCAGTGAAAGCCAGATCCCGAATCAGCCCCAGCATTTT.

The CDR3 region has the DNA TGTGCCAGCACCCGGACAGCCCAAGAGACCCAGTACTTC. Encoded protein: CASTRTAQETQYF. This chain connects TRBV6-1 to TRBJ2-5; TRBD1 might be the D (6 bases). The CDR3 loop spans 13 amino acids. Germline V gene sequence: CDR1 MNHNS, CDR2 SASEGT. V dropped 7 bases and J dropped 1 base, with 10 bases sitting between them.

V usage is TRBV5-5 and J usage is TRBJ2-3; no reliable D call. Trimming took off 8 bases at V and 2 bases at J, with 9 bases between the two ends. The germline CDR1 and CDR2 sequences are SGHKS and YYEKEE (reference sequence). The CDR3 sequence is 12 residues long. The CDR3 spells CASGGNTDTQYF. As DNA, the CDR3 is TGTGCCAGTGGTGGGAACACAGATACGCAGTATTTT. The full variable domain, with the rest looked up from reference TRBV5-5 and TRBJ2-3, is DAGVTQSPTHLIKTRGQQVTLRCSPISGHKSVSWYQQVLGQGPQFIFQYYEKEERGRGNFPDRFSARQFPNYSSELNVNALLLGDSALYLCASGGNTDTQYFGPGTRLTVL.

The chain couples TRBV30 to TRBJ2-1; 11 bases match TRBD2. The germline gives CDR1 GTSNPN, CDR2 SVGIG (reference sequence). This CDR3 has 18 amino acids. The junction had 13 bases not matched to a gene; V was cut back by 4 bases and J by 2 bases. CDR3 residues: CAWMPSGRPLGPYNEQFF. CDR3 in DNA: TGTGCCTGGATGCCTAGCGGGAGGCCACTGGGGCCCTACAATGAGCAGTTCTTC.